This TCR beta chain is drawn from a study of T cells in Graves' hyperthyroidism and ophthalmopathy. In the study overall: Pretreatment peripheral blood was obtained at initial diagnosis. Whole-study findings and limits: Ophthalmopathy was model-predicted a median approximately 6.4 months pre-onset.

This clonotype was seen more than once but under ten times. Its antigen is still unknown. With a duration under 2 months, the hyperthyroidism was newly diagnosed in patients aged 18 to 65. Orbital computed tomography, thyroid ultrasound, serum thyroxine and TRAb, and clinical symptoms together informed the diagnoses. Researchers amplified the TCR beta CDR3 regions from RNA transcripts. HTBI primers drove first-round RT-PCR of the TCR CDR3. TCRdb processed the multiplex PCR reads anew with MiXCR; each CDR3 protein has one entry. The data contain fewer than 600,000 distinct CDR3 sequences, around 15% of them singletons. Source material: blood. The TCR was taken from a woman aged 18 to 35 with Graves' hyperthyroidism.

CDR3 region: CATSGRLAGVVGELFF. In nucleotides, the CDR3 is TGTGCCACCAGCGGGAGACTAGCGGGAGTAGTCGGGGAGCTGTTTTTT. The chain joins TRBV15 to TRBJ2-2; 12 positions agree with TRBD2. Per the germline V gene, CDR1 is LNHNV and CDR2 is YYDKDF (reference sequence). The J segment lost 7 bases and the V segment lost 5 bases, leaving 8 bases of the junction unmatched. The CDR3 length is 16 residues.